Listed here is a single T cell receptor (beta chain). This entry belongs to a study of early T cells in non-severe SARS-CoV-2 infection. For the study at large: From unsorted whole blood, bulk RNA was sequenced, and the chains remained unpaired.

Researchers attached unique molecular identifiers to individual cDNA molecules. Via MiXCR, TCRdb re-called the 5' RACE reads, giving one row per CDR3 protein. The sample has about 44,000 distinct CDR3 sequences, around 6% seen once. The germline V and J ends were trimmed by 3 bases and 5 bases, with 7 bases remaining between them. There are 12 residues in the CDR3. This clonotype originated in an adult who was a healthcare worker with PCR-confirmed SARS-CoV-2 infection or an uninfected control (not recorded which). The chain uses TRBV12-3 or TRBV12-4 and TRBJ1-1, with no clear D. The sequenced material came from whole blood. CDR3 residues: CASSLKRTEAFF. The CDR3, as DNA: TGTGCCAGCAGTTTGAAGCGGACTGAAGCTTTCTTT.